Following are 7 T cell receptor beta chains from one sample sequenced in a study of regulatory T cells in long-lasting Graves disease. Library construction for TCR beta used iRepertoire HTBI primers and Arm-PCR of CDR3 regions. Each CDR3 protein is one row after TCRdb ran MiXCR on the multiplex PCR reads. Of under 450,000 distinct CDR3 sequences in the sample, roughly 17% were seen once. Time point described: newly diagnosed GD, antithyroid drugs for less than 3 months. Isolated PBMC RNA provided the starting material for the TCR library. These data were likewise used in another study, on T cells in Graves' hyperthyroidism and ophthalmopathy.

Sequencing was performed on peripheral blood mononuclear cells (PBMCs), taken at new diagnosis, from a patient treated with antithyroid drugs. The source is a woman between 18 and 30 years old with Graves disease.

In this sample, this clonotype turned up many times. This chain connects TRBV7-9 to TRBJ2-3, with 7 bases identical to TRBD2. The CDR3 loop spans 12 amino acids. V gave up 8 bases and J gave up 4 bases; unmatched junction bases: 3. CDR1 is SEHNR and CDR2 is FQNEAQ in the germline V gene (reference sequence). The CDR3 protein is CASSSGADTQYF. DNA for the CDR3: TGTGCCAGCTCTAGCGGCGCAGATACGCAGTATTTT.

This clonotype was seen ten or more times. This rearrangement joins TRBV6-1 to TRBJ2-1; a possible D gene is TRBD2 (5 bases). The V gene's germline CDR1 is MNHNS and CDR2 SASEGT. The CDR3 sequence is 14 residues long. The CDR3 DNA reads TGTGGGACCGAACCCGCCTCGGGAAGCAATGAGCAGTTCTTC. The encoded protein is CGTEPASGSNEQFF.

In its sample, this clonotype was seen many times. J is TRBJ1-1 and V is TRBV19, with 7 bases lining up with TRBD1. With V trimmed by 7 bases and J by 2 bases, 13 bases remained unmatched. The CDR3 loop spans 16 amino acids. Germline V gene lookup returns CDR1 LNHDA and CDR2 SQIVND (reference sequence). CDR3 in DNA: TGTGCCAGTACGGGGCCTCCGGGACAGCGTAACACTGAAGCTTTCTTT. The encoded protein is CASTGPPGQRNTEAFF.

This clonotype came up many times. V usage is TRBV5-1 and J usage is TRBJ1-1; 8 bases align to TRBD1. CDR3 length: 15 amino acids. Germline lookup yields CDR1 SGHRS and CDR2 YFSETQ. V trimming: 2 bases; J trimming: 0 bases; junction bases outside the gene matches: 3. CDR3 sequence reads: CASSFRTGMNTEAFF. Here the CDR3 DNA reads TGCGCCAGCAGCTTCCGGACAGGGATGAACACTGAAGCTTTCTTT.

There are many counts of this clonotype. This chain connects TRBV27 to TRBJ2-7; 11 bases fit TRBD1. V dropped 5 bases and J dropped 4; count of bases not matched to a gene: 4. The CDR3 has 14 amino acids. CDR1 and CDR2 (germline): MNHEY, SMNVEV (reference sequence). The CDR3 sequence: CASSDRDRGYEQYF. The CDR3 DNA reads TGTGCCAGCAGTGACCGGGACAGGGGGTACGAGCAGTACTTC.

The chain uses TRBV29-1 and TRBJ2-5; D gene unclear. Trimming pared 0 bases from V and 5 bases from J, leaving 10 bases between. The CDR3 extends over 13 amino acids. CDR1 is SQVTM, CDR2 ANQGSEA, per germline. In nucleotides, the CDR3 is TGCAGCGTTGAAGATAGTCCGCGGGAGACCCAGTACTTC. This sequence encodes CSVEDSPRETQYF. Full variable domain (outside the CDR3, taken from reference TRBV29-1 and TRBJ2-5): SAVISQKPSRDICQRGTSLTIQCQVDSQVTMMFWYRQQPGQSLTLIATANQGSEATYESGFVIDKFPISRPNLTFSTLTVSNMSPEDSSIYLCSVEDSPRETQYFGPGTRLLVL.

This clonotype has ten or more counts. The junction shows a germline mismatch at one end, possibly a read error. This rearrangement joins TRBV6-1 to TRBJ2-5, with D unclear. The CDR3 length is 13 residues. Germline lookup yields CDR1 MNHNS and CDR2 SASEGT. The CDR3 DNA is TGTGCCAGCAGATACCCCGACCAAGGGACCCAGTACTTC. It yields the protein CASRYPDQGTQYF.